One sample yielded the 3 T cell receptor beta chains listed below, sequenced in a study of control samples from healthy donors and cancer patients. Sequenced by immunoSEQ multiplex PCR; TCRdb stores in-frame clones only, minus some. The table records over 75,000 clones, 91% of them present only once. Material: blood. All receptors derive from a man aged 25-45 years in good health.

The V gene is TRBV28, the J gene TRBJ2-7, with 9 positions matching TRBD2. V shed 8 bases and J 0 bases; nucleotides not matched to a gene: 26. CDR1 is MDHEN, CDR2 SYDVKM, per germline. The CDR3 covers 21 residues. The CDR3 nucleotides read TGTGCCAGCTCCTGGAGTTGGAAGGGAGGGTTGGCGGGGGGGAGCTCCTACGAGCAGTACTTC. This translates into CASSWSWKGGLAGGSSYEQYF.

V gene TRBV2 combines with J gene TRBJ1-5; 10 bases are shared with TRBD1. Trimming removed 6 bases from V and 9 bases from J; junction bases left unmatched: 11. CDR1 is SNHLY, CDR2 FYNNEI, per germline. This CDR3 is built from 15 residues. This chain's CDR3 is CASRHGTGAIGPQHF. CDR3 nucleotide sequence: TGTGCCAGCAGACACGGGACAGGGGCGATTGGGCCCCAGCATTTT.

CDR3 sequence: CASSRARNSPLHF. DNA of the CDR3: TGTGCCAGCTCACGTGCGAGAAATTCACCCCTCCACTTT. V is TRBV18 and J is TRBJ1-6; D unresolved. Germline V gene lookup returns CDR1 KGHSH and CDR2 LQKENI. V lost 4 bases, J lost 7 bases, and 8 bases lay in between. The CDR3 runs to 13 residues.